The 30 T cell receptor beta chains reported below all come from one sample, sequenced in a study of a mutant IDH1 vaccine in newly diagnosed glioma. Generated by immunoSEQ multiplex PCR, the TCRdb table keeps only in-frame clones and is missing some. The data show about 98,000 clones, 80% to 90% seen once. Indicated time point: baseline, week 1 (first vaccination visit). Treatment defined: pre-vaccination baseline after standard-of-care therapy. Source: PBMCs, taken from a glioma patient treated with radiotherapy, temozolomide or both. The receptor source for this set is a woman aged 45-60 years with glioma.

This clone appeared once. The rearrangement uses TRBV15 and TRBJ1-5; unclear D gene. In germline, CDR1 is LNHNV, CDR2 YYDKDF (reference sequence). CDR3 length equals 15 residues. V lost 5 bases and J 5 bases, leaving 16 bases between the germline ends. The CDR3 here is CATSEGAGVDQPQHF. The DNA for the CDR3 is TGTGCCACCAGCGAGGGAGCCGGTGTCGATCAGCCCCAGCATTTT. Based on the CDR3 plus reference TRBV15 and TRBJ1-5, the full variable domain is DAMVIQNPRYQVTQFGKPVTLSCSQTLNHNVMYWYQQKSSQAPKLLFHYYDKDFNNEADTPDNFQSRRPNTSFCFLDIRSPGLGDTAMYLCATSEGAGVDQPQHFGDGTRLSIL.

The V call is TRBV18, the J call TRBJ1-2, with 8 bases identical to TRBD1. J gave up 3 bases and V 6 bases, and 3 bases lay outside the gene matches. The CDR3 has 13 amino acids. Germline loops: CDR1 KGHSH, CDR2 LQKENI. Here the CDR3 DNA reads TGTGCCAGCTCGTCGACAGGGGACTATGGCTACACCTTC. Translation: CASSSTGDYGYTF.

This clone was seen a single time. V and J are TRBV19 and TRBJ1-4; TRBD1 matches at 7 bases. Looked up from germline, CDR1 is LNHDA and CDR2 is SQIVND (reference sequence). Trimming removed 3 bases from V and 5 bases from J; junction bases left unmatched: 3. CDR3 length: 14 residues. In DNA form, the CDR3 reads TGTGCCAGTAGTATCCTACAGGGGAATGAAAAACTGTTTTTT. It yields the protein CASSILQGNEKLFF. Looking up the rest from reference TRBV19 and TRBJ1-4 gives the full variable domain: DGGITQSPKYLFRKEGQNVTLSCEQNLNHDAMYWYRQDPGQGLRLIYYSQIVNDFQKGDIAEGYSVSREKKESFPLTVTSAQKNPTAFYLCASSILQGNEKLFFGSGTQLSVL.

V gene TRBV28 combines with J gene TRBJ1-4; TRBD1 aligns across 10 bases. V was clipped by 6 bases and J by 5 bases; unmatched bases: 6. Germline assignment: CDR1 MDHEN and CDR2 SYDVKM. The CDR3 is 15 amino acids. The CDR3 protein is CASSTPGQGNEKLFF. The CDR3 region has the DNA TGTGCCAGCAGCACTCCGGGACAGGGGAATGAAAAACTGTTTTTT.

The genes are TRBV28 and TRBJ1-6; a weak D match, TRBD1 (5 bases). The CDR3 covers 18 residues. V lost 5 bases, J lost 9 bases, and 26 bases lay in between. Germline CDR1 reads MDHEN; CDR2 reads SYDVKM. Written as DNA, the CDR3 is TGTGCCAGCAGTCCCCCCTGGGTGGGGGAAGTTAATAGTTCACCCCTCCACTTT. Translation: CASSPPWVGEVNSSPLHF.

The chain couples TRBV6-1 to TRBJ1-2; D uncertain. The germline V gene encodes CDR1 MNHNS and CDR2 SASEGT. This CDR3 region has 15 residues. V lost 3 bases and J 0 bases, leaving 11 bases between the germline ends. The CDR3 here is CASSDLRVSNYGYTF. CDR3 DNA sequence: TGTGCCAGCAGTGATTTACGTGTTTCTAACTATGGCTACACCTTC.

The chain couples TRBV9 to TRBJ2-3; D may be TRBD2 (7 bases). Deletions cut 4 bases from V and 5 bases from J, with 23 bases between. This CDR3 comprises 17 residues. Germline CDR1 reads SGDLS; CDR2 reads YYNGEE. CDR3 DNA sequence: TGTGCCAGCAGCACCGGAGGGGGGGGAAAGCTAAAAGATACGCAGTATTTT. Protein: CASSTGGGGKLKDTQYF.

The gene calls are TRBV5-1 and TRBJ2-2, with TRBD2 identical over 14 bases. The germline V gene has CDR1 SGHRS and CDR2 YFSETQ. The CDR3 totals 15 residues. The J segment lost 6 bases and the V segment lost 4 bases, leaving 2 bases of the junction unmatched. Here the CDR3 DNA reads TGCGCCAGCAGCGGGGGACTAGCGGGAGCCGGGGAGCTGTTTTTT. Its protein product is CASSGGLAGAGELFF.

The chain is built from TRBV6-1 and TRBJ1-1; D ambiguous. Trimming removed 2 bases at V and 0 bases at J, with 10 bases between. The CDR3 is 15 amino acids. Germline V gene data show CDR1 as MNHNS and CDR2 as SASEGT. The CDR3 spells CASSERVAMNTEAFF. The CDR3 DNA follows: TGTGCCAGCAGTGAAAGGGTAGCTATGAACACTGAAGCTTTCTTT.

The genes are TRBV9 and TRBJ2-5, with 14 bases that match TRBD2. The DNA matches TRBJ2-7 better at its end, which makes the J call doubtful. Germline values: CDR1 SGDLS, CDR2 YYNGEE. The CDR3 is 16 residues long. The CDR3 DNA reads TGTGCCAGCAGCGTCGGACTAGCGGGAGGAATCTACGAGCAGTACTTC. It specifies CASSVGLAGGIYEQYF.

The V call is TRBV7-8, the J call TRBJ2-5; the match to TRBD2 covers 12 bases. The CDR3 has 18 amino acids. The germline V gene encodes CDR1 SGHVS and CDR2 FQNEAQ. The V and J ends lost 2 bases and 2 bases, in that order; junction bases with no gene match: 9. Here the CDR3 reads CASSLRLAGGPGQETQYF. CDR3 nucleotides: TGTGCCAGCAGCTTAAGGCTAGCGGGAGGGCCGGGGCAAGAGACCCAGTACTTC.

V is TRBV5-5 and J is TRBJ1-2; a weak D match, TRBD1 (5 bases). Trimming left V 0 bases short and J 3 bases short, with 9 bases between. The CDR3 contains 14 residues. Germline values: CDR1 SGHKS, CDR2 YYEKEE (reference sequence). The CDR3 sequence is CASSLAGFHYGYTF. The DNA for the CDR3 is TGTGCCAGCAGCTTGGCAGGGTTTCACTATGGCTACACCTTC. The full variable domain, completed using reference TRBV5-5 and TRBJ1-2, is DAGVTQSPTHLIKTRGQQVTLRCSPISGHKSVSWYQQVLGQGPQFIFQYYEKEERGRGNFPDRFSARQFPNYSSELNVNALLLGDSALYLCASSLAGFHYGYTFGSGTRLTVV.

The V call is TRBV7-9, the J call TRBJ2-5; D possibly corresponds to TRBD2 (5 bases). Trimming removed 5 bases at V and 5 bases at J, with 18 bases between. CDR1 and CDR2 from the germline V gene are SEHNR and FQNEAQ (reference sequence). The length of the CDR3 is 15 residues. The CDR3 protein is CASSPHVGKGETQYF. CDR3 DNA: TGTGCCAGCAGCCCCCACGTCGGGAAAGGGGAGACCCAGTACTTC.

The chain uses TRBV5-5 and TRBJ1-4; unclear D gene. V was clipped by 4 bases and J by 8 bases, with 15 bases between them. The CDR3 consists of 14 residues. The germline V gene encodes CDR1 SGHKS and CDR2 YYEKEE (reference sequence). CDR3 bases: TGTGCCAGCAGCCTCGGTCCCGGCGGGGAAAAACTGTTTTTT. Its translation is CASSLGPGGEKLFF.

The chain recombines TRBV10-1 with TRBJ2-3, with D possibly TRBD1 on 6 matching bases. The CDR3 loop spans 13 amino acids. Germline V gives CDR1 WNHNN, CDR2 SYGVQD (reference sequence). V was shortened by 4 bases and J by 6 bases, with 11 bases between the two germline ends. CDR3 in DNA: TGCGCCAGCAGTGGAACAGGGTTGGATACGCAGTATTTT. Translating gives CASSGTGLDTQYF.

The V gene is TRBV5-4, the J gene TRBJ1-3, with D hard to call. The germline CDR1 and CDR2 sequences are SGHNT and YYREEE (reference sequence). The ends were cut back, 2 bases at V and 3 bases at J, with 12 bases in the middle. CDR3 size: 15 residues. The CDR3 nucleotides read TGTGCCAGCAGCTTAGGATTGGGAGGTGGAAACACCATATATTTT. Translated, it gives CASSLGLGGGNTIYF. The complete variable domain, with remaining parts taken from reference TRBV5-4 and TRBJ1-3, reads ETGVTQSPTHLIKTRGQQVTLRCSSQSGHNTVSWYQQALGQGPQFIFQYYREEENGRGNFPPRFSGLQFPNYSSELNVNALELDDSALYLCASSLGLGGGNTIYFGEGSWLTVV.

The rearrangement links TRBV25-1 to TRBJ2-7; TRBD2 matches 9 bases. This CDR3 comprises 14 residues. The germline V gene has CDR1 MGHDK and CDR2 SYGVNS. V trimming: 7 bases; J trimming: 3 bases; junction bases outside the gene matches: 7. The DNA for the CDR3 is TGTGCCAGCACTGGTAGCGGGGGTCGCTACGAGCAGTACTTC. Its protein product is CASTGSGGRYEQYF.

The chain has TRBV5-1 and TRBJ1-6; tentatively, D is TRBD1 (6 bases). The V end lost 4 bases, the J end lost 6 bases, and 14 bases lay between the germline ends. The CDR3 has 15 amino acids. Germline assignment: CDR1 SGHRS and CDR2 YFSETQ. The CDR3 sequence is CASSTGQIINSPLHF. DNA for the CDR3: TGCGCCAGCAGCACCGGACAGATAATTAATTCACCCCTCCACTTT.

CDR3 sequence reads: CAIRGTSGAYEQYF. Here the CDR3 DNA reads TGTGCCATCAGGGGGACTAGCGGGGCCTACGAGCAGTACTTC. The chain employs TRBV10-3 and TRBJ2-7; TRBD2 matches at 13 bases. The germline V gene encodes CDR1 ENHRY and CDR2 SYGVKD. The CDR3 is 14 amino acids. The V and J ends lost 6 bases and 2 bases, in that order; junction bases with no gene match: 1.

The rearrangement joins TRBV20-1 to TRBJ2-1, with D possibly being TRBD1 (6 bases). The V end was cut by 6 bases, the J end by 7 bases, with 10 bases between. Germline V CDR1 and CDR2: DFQATT, SNEGSKA (reference sequence). The CDR3 loop spans 11 amino acids. The CDR3 spells CSAPTGNEQFF. DNA for the CDR3: TGCAGTGCGCCTACAGGGAATGAGCAGTTCTTC.

This chain uses TRBV6-5 with TRBJ1-2, with 7 bases identical to TRBD1. The CDR3 is 13 amino acids. With 4 bases clipped from V and 3 bases from J, the junction kept 2 bases outside the gene matches. Germline V gene data show CDR1 as MNHEY and CDR2 as SVGAGI. The chain's CDR3 is CASSSGTDYGYTF. CDR3 in DNA: TGTGCCAGCAGTTCCGGGACAGACTATGGCTACACCTTC.

This clone was recorded only once. One junction end does not reproduce the germline sequence, and a read error may be involved. The chain employs TRBV6-5 and TRBJ2-2; TRBD2 is a possible D gene (6 bases). Looked up from germline, CDR1 is MNHEY and CDR2 is SVGAGI. This CDR3 region has 13 residues. The CDR3 protein is CASVEGQTGELLF. CDR3 nucleotide sequence: TGTGCCAGCGTGGAGGGGCAAACCGGGGAGCTGCTTTTT.

This chain uses TRBV9 with TRBJ2-6; D is undetermined. Trimming took off 4 bases at V and 3 bases at J, with 11 bases between the two ends. Looked up from germline, CDR1 is SGDLS and CDR2 is YYNGEE. There are 15 residues in the CDR3. The CDR3 DNA is TGTGCCAGCAGCCCAGACCCCGGTGGGGCCAACGTCCTGACTTTC. It is translated as CASSPDPGGANVLTF. Looking up the rest from reference TRBV9 and TRBJ2-6 gives the full variable domain: DSGVTQTPKHLITATGQRVTLRCSPRSGDLSVYWYQQSLDQGLQFLIQYYNGEERAKGNILERFSAQQFPDLHSELNLSSLELGDSALYFCASSPDPGGANVLTFGAGSRLTVL.

The rearrangement links TRBV18 to TRBJ1-1; D is possibly TRBD1 (5 bases). V was clipped by 2 bases and J by 4 bases, with 14 bases between them. The CDR3 has 15 amino acids. In germline, CDR1 is KGHSH, CDR2 LQKENI. CDR3 region: CASSPLSAQATEAFF. The CDR3 DNA reads as TGTGCCAGCTCACCATTGTCGGCACAGGCCACTGAAGCTTTCTTT.

The chain combines TRBV4-1 with TRBJ2-1, with 8 bases lining up with TRBD2. The CDR3 is 18 residues long. With V trimmed by 4 bases and J by 6 bases, 17 bases remained unmatched. CDR1 is MGHRA and CDR2 is YSYEKL in the germline V gene. The CDR3 coding sequence is TGCGCCAGCAGCCCGAAAAAGGGGAGCGGGAGACGGGGCAATGAGCAGTTCTTC. Translated: CASSPKKGSGRRGNEQFF.

This rearrangement joins TRBV5-4 to TRBJ2-5, with D possibly being TRBD1 (6 bases). Germline CDR1 reads SGHNT; CDR2 reads YYREEE (reference sequence). The CDR3 has 15 amino acids. The V end lost 6 bases, the J end lost 4 bases, and 19 bases lay between the germline ends. The CDR3 spells CASTVQQGAGETQYF. As DNA, the CDR3 is TGTGCCAGCACCGTGCAACAGGGTGCTGGAGAGACCCAGTACTTC.

The chain carries TRBV7-6 and TRBJ2-2; D uncertain. The V gene lost 5 bases and the J gene lost 7 bases, with 11 bases spanning the gap. This CDR3 has 13 residues. Germline CDR1 and CDR2: SGHVS and FNYEAQ. CDR3 coding DNA: TGTGCCAGCAGCCTCCTCAGGTTCGGGGAGCTGTTTTTT. Translation gives CASSLLRFGELFF.

The rearrangement links TRBV28 to TRBJ1-1; 7 nucleotides agree with TRBD1. Trimming at V came to 3 bases and at J to 3 bases, leaving 10 bases not matched to a gene. This CDR3 comprises 16 residues. Germline V gene sequence: CDR1 MDHEN, CDR2 SYDVKM. CDR3 sequence reads: CASSLEQGNVDTEAFF. CDR3 nucleotide sequence: TGTGCCAGCAGTTTGGAACAGGGGAATGTGGACACTGAAGCTTTCTTT.

This chain connects TRBV4-2 to TRBJ2-5; 7 nucleotides match TRBD2. CDR1 and CDR2 (germline): LGHNA, YNFKEQ. After removal of 4 bases from V and 4 bases from J, the junction contained 6 bases not matched to a gene. The CDR3 is made up of 14 amino acids. The CDR3 sequence is CASSRELAGETQYF. The CDR3 DNA is TGTGCCAGCAGCCGAGAGTTAGCGGGAGAGACCCAGTACTTC.

The gene calls are TRBV6-6 and TRBJ2-3; D ambiguous. In germline, CDR1 is MNHNY, CDR2 SVGAGI (reference sequence). The CDR3 has 11 amino acids. Trimming pared 6 bases from V and 2 bases from J, leaving 3 bases between. The CDR3 nucleotides read TGTGCCAGCAGGGTCACAGATACGCAGTATTTT. As protein: CASRVTDTQYF.